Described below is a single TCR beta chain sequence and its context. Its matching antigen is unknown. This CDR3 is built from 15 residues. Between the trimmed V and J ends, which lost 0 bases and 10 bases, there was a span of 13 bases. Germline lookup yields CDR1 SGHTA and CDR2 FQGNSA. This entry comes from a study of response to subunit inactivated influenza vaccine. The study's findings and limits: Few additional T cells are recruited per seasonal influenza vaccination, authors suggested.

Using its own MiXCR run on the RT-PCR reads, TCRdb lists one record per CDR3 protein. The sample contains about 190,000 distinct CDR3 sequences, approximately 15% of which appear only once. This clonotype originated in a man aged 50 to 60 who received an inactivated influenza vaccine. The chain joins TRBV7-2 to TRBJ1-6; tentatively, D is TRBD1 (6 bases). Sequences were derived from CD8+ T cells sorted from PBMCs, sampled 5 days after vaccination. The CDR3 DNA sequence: TGTGCCAGCAGCTTAGCGCCCAGGGGTGGGTCACCCCTCCACTTT. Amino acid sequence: CASSLAPRGGSPLHF.